This T cell receptor (beta chain) was captured by sequencing in a study of T-cell reconstitution after alpha-beta-depleted transplantation in children (TCRdb year 2016). Context from the whole study: Using TCR repertoire profiling, the study quantitatively followed how T-cell immune reconstitution unfolded in children after TCRalphabeta/CD19-depleted allogeneic hematopoietic cell transplantation.

This clonotype was counted between two and nine times. This clone's antigen is unknown. Base qualities are not at hand, and no much larger clone is one base apart. From its cysteine to its phenylalanine, the CDR3 spans 16 amino acids. The kept DNA is CDR3 alone, 48 bases in frame from the first base. Trimming at the junction amounts to 3 bases on V and 2 bases on J, and the germline ends lie 13 bases apart. The CDR1 and CDR2 encoded by the germline V gene are LGHNA and YSLEER. Library construction relied on PCR. The sequencer was an Illumina HiSeq 2500. TCR library preparation used molecular barcoding, with unique molecular identifiers applied to normalize quantification of the TCRbeta repertoire. The public reads were reanalyzed by TCRdb: fastp trimming at Q25, MiXCR alignment, in-frame beta chains only. Rows are combined by CDR3 protein, so each entry shows the most common genes and DNA. This sample is represented by about 340,000 distinct CDR3 sequences; roughly 14% of them were singletons. The ten largest account for roughly 4.3% of the sample.

The chain couples TRBV4-3 to TRBJ1-4; too little of a D gene remains to name it. The origin of this receptor is a human donor who donated a stem cell graft to a child with Fanconi anemia. The sequenced sample was PBMCs, obtained from the stem cell graft. The nucleotide sequence reads TGCGCCAGCAGCCAGGAACTCAGGAGGACTAATGAAAAACTGTTTTTT. This encodes CASSQELRRTNEKLFF.